Each of the 31 T cell receptor beta chains below was sequenced from the same sample in a study of OX40 agonist ivuxolimab in advanced cancers. The method was immunoSEQ multiplex PCR; TCRdb's version includes in-frame clones alone and lacks a portion of them. The data contain 65,000 or so clones, roughly four fifths of them singletons. The sample here was CD4+ or CD8+ T cells sorted from blood, taken in a trial of the OX40 agonist ivuxolimab. Receptor source: an adult with an advanced solid tumor such as melanoma, head and neck, liver or kidney cancer.

The chain is built from TRBV5-4 and TRBJ2-5; TRBD2 might be the D (7 bases). Judging by the DNA end, TRBJ2-7 fits better; the J call may be wrong. This CDR3 contains 17 residues. Germline V gene sequence: CDR1 SGHNT, CDR2 YYREEE (reference sequence). Written as DNA, the CDR3 is TGTGCCAGCAGCTTGGCCCCTGGGGGGGCGGGGTCCTACGAGCAGTACTTC. This encodes CASSLAPGGAGSYEQYF.

The chain couples TRBV2 to TRBJ2-7, with D tentatively TRBD1 or TRBD2 (5 bases each). The germline V gene has CDR1 SNHLY and CDR2 FYNNEI. CDR3 length equals 13 residues. Trimming removed 2 bases from V and 3 bases from J, with 8 bases in between. This CDR3 is CASSEPGSYEQYF. Written as DNA, the CDR3 is TGTGCCAGCAGTGAACCAGGGAGCTACGAGCAGTACTTC.

The chain couples TRBV29-1 to TRBJ1-1; D remains ambiguous. The length of the CDR3 is 12 residues. Trimming took off 5 bases at V and 1 base at J, with 8 bases between the two ends. Germline CDR1 reads SQVTM; CDR2 reads ANQGSEA. The CDR3 DNA sequence: TGCAGCGTTCATACGGAGAACACTGAAGCTTTCTTT. It specifies CSVHTENTEAFF.

The gene calls are TRBV7-8 and TRBJ1-1; D is possibly TRBD1 (5 bases). Germline assignment: CDR1 SGHVS and CDR2 FQNEAQ. V lost 1 base to trimming and J lost 4 bases, with 13 bases between them. CDR3 length: 15 amino acids. The CDR3 reads CASSLDAFGGTEAFF. As DNA, the CDR3 is TGTGCCAGCAGCTTAGACGCCTTTGGGGGCACTGAAGCTTTCTTT.

This clone was counted a few times. This clone may be a read error of a much larger clone one base away. J is TRBJ2-7 and V is TRBV2; D is undetermined. Germline assignment: CDR1 SNHLY and CDR2 FYNNEI. This CDR3 spans 10 amino acids. Trimming took off 3 bases at V and 4 bases at J, with 1 base between the two ends. The CDR3 loop is CASSEYEQYF. CDR3 DNA: TGTGCCAGCAGTGAGTACGAGCAGTACTTC. The full variable domain, with the rest looked up from reference TRBV2 and TRBJ2-7, is EPEVTQTPSHQVTQMGQEVILRCVPISNHLYFYWYRQILGQKVEFLVSFYNNEISEKSEIFDDQFSVERPDGSNFTLKIRSTKLEDSAMYFCASSEYEQYFGPGTRLTVT.

The J gene is TRBJ2-5, the V gene TRBV7-9; D ambiguous. The ends were cut back, 5 bases at V and 2 bases at J, with 12 bases in the middle. Germline V CDR1 and CDR2: SEHNR, FQNEAQ (reference sequence). The CDR3 totals 14 residues. The CDR3 loop is CASSPLGSQETQYF. In DNA, the CDR3 is TGTGCCAGCAGCCCCCTGGGCAGTCAAGAGACCCAGTACTTC.

This clone appeared once. This rearrangement joins TRBV6-5 to TRBJ2-7, with 10 bases fitting TRBD1. Germline V gene sequence: CDR1 MNHEY, CDR2 SVGAGI. After removal of 6 bases from V and 6 bases from J, the junction contained 11 bases not matched to a gene. The CDR3 runs 15 residues. The CDR3 sequence is CASSASRDRGREQYF. The CDR3 DNA reads as TGTGCCAGCAGCGCCAGCCGGGACAGGGGCCGCGAGCAGTACTTC.

The V call is TRBV6-6, the J call TRBJ2-5; weak D call: TRBD1 (5 bases). The CDR3 has 11 residues. The germline V gene encodes CDR1 MNHNY and CDR2 SVGAGI (reference sequence). V was shortened by 6 bases and J by 8 bases, with 10 bases between the two germline ends. The chain's CDR3 is CASRSQGTQYF. In DNA, the CDR3 is TGTGCCAGCAGAAGTCAGGGTACCCAGTACTTC.

CDR3 in DNA: TGCGCCAGCATGGAAGGCAGCTCTGGAAACACCATATATTTT. Amino acids: CASMEGSSGNTIYF. The chain links TRBV5-1 to TRBJ1-3, with D hard to call. The V end was cut by 6 bases, the J end by 0 bases, with 10 bases between. The CDR3 sequence is 14 residues long. Germline V gene lookup returns CDR1 SGHRS and CDR2 YFSETQ.

The chain joins TRBV7-6 to TRBJ1-1, with 11 bases lining up with TRBD1. This CDR3 contains 17 residues. The germline V gene encodes CDR1 SGHVS and CDR2 FNYEAQ. Germline trimming cut 2 bases from V and 5 bases from J; bases unmatched to any gene: 10. CDR3 sequence: CASSLIGQGAGSTEAFF. In nucleotides, the CDR3 is TGTGCCAGCAGCTTAATCGGACAGGGGGCCGGGAGTACTGAAGCTTTCTTT. Full variable domain (outside the CDR3, taken from reference TRBV7-6 and TRBJ1-1): GAGVSQSPRYKVTKRGQDVALRCDPISGHVSLYWYRQALGQGPEFLTYFNYEAQQDKSGLPNDRFSAERPEGSISTLTIQRTEQRDSAMYRCASSLIGQGAGSTEAFFGQGTRLTVV.

The table lists this clone with a few counts. The V gene is TRBV6-5, the J gene TRBJ1-6; 9 bases agree with TRBD1. Per the germline V gene, CDR1 is MNHEY and CDR2 is SVGAGI. With V trimmed by 6 bases and J by 10 bases, 4 bases remained unmatched. The CDR3 covers 13 residues. The CDR3 is CASRGTGWSPLHF. DNA of the CDR3: TGTGCCAGCAGAGGGACAGGGTGGTCACCCCTCCACTTT.

J is TRBJ1-1 and V is TRBV2; a possible D gene is TRBD1 (5 bases). CDR3 length: 14 amino acids. V was cut by 7 bases and J by 1 base, with 13 bases left in between. Germline V CDR1 and CDR2: SNHLY, FYNNEI. CDR3 protein: CASNRMGPNTEAFF. The CDR3 DNA is TGTGCCAGCAACCGTATGGGGCCGAACACTGAAGCTTTCTTT.

This clone was counted once. The chain has TRBV19 and TRBJ1-1; 7 bases align to TRBD1. Germline lookup yields CDR1 LNHDA and CDR2 SQIVND (reference sequence). V dropped 7 bases and J dropped 2; count of bases not matched to a gene: 22. This CDR3 is built from 19 residues. CDR3 sequence reads: CASKRYGPGQPRGNTEAFF. In nucleotides, the CDR3 is TGTGCCAGTAAAAGGTACGGTCCGGGACAGCCAAGAGGAAACACTGAAGCTTTCTTT.

Regarding this clone: One end of the junction is discordant with germline, which a read error may explain. This sequence joins TRBV2 and TRBJ2-7; 8 nucleotides align to TRBD2. The CDR3 extends over 12 amino acids. Germline V gene sequence: CDR1 SNHLY, CDR2 FYNNEI. The CDR3 protein is CASSEGQRGPRF. The CDR3 DNA reads TGTGCCAGCAGTGAAGGGCAGCGGGGGCCCCGCTTC. Full variable domain (outside the CDR3, taken from reference TRBV2 and TRBJ2-7): EPEVTQTPSHQVTQMGQEVILRCVPISNHLYFYWYRQILGQKVEFLVSFYNNEISEKSEIFDDQFSVERPDGSNFTLKIRSTKLEDSAMYFCASSEGQRGPRFGPGTRLTVT.

V gene TRBV6-6 combines with J gene TRBJ2-3, with D tentatively TRBD1 (5 bases). V gave up 6 bases and J gave up 5 bases, with 12 bases separating them. CDR1 and CDR2 from the germline V gene are MNHNY and SVGAGI (reference sequence). The CDR3 contains 13 residues. CDR3 region: CASSPGQIDTQYF. The DNA for the CDR3 is TGTGCCAGCAGCCCCGGACAAATAGATACGCAGTATTTT.

CDR3: CASSFTGTGRNIQYF. The CDR3 DNA reads TGTGCCAGCAGCTTCACAGGGACGGGTAGAAACATTCAGTACTTC. The rearrangement joins TRBV7-9 to TRBJ2-4, with a tentative D call TRBD1 (6 bases). The CDR3 runs to 15 residues. From germline, CDR1 is SEHNR and CDR2 FQNEAQ (reference sequence). Trimming took off 3 bases at V and 6 bases at J, with 15 bases between the two ends. Using reference TRBV7-9 and TRBJ2-4 for the parts outside the CDR3, the full variable domain is DTGVSQNPRHKITKRGQNVTFRCDPISEHNRLYWYRQTLGQGPEFLTYFQNEAQLEKSRLLSDRFSAERPKGSFSTLEIQRTEQGDSAMYLCASSFTGTGRNIQYFGAGTRLSVL.

The chain couples TRBV19 to TRBJ2-7, with 10 bases matching TRBD2. The germline gives CDR1 LNHDA, CDR2 SQIVND (reference sequence). Germline trimming cut 3 bases from V and 1 base from J; bases unmatched to any gene: 9. The CDR3 extends over 17 amino acids. The CDR3 coding sequence is TGTGCCAGTAGTATTATGAGGCTAGCGGGGGAATCCTACGAGCAGTACTTC. This translates into CASSIMRLAGESYEQYF.

There are a few counts of this clone. CDR3 coding DNA: TGCGCCAGCAGCACCGGACTAGCGGGAGGATCATCCTACAATGAGCAGTTCTTC. This encodes CASSTGLAGGSSYNEQFF. The V gene is TRBV5-1, the J gene TRBJ2-1; TRBD2 matches 14 bases. The CDR3 runs 18 residues. Germline values: CDR1 SGHRS, CDR2 YFSETQ. The V and J ends lost 4 bases and 1 base, in that order; junction bases with no gene match: 7.

The chain links TRBV23-1 to TRBJ2-7; the match to TRBD1 covers 9 bases. TRBV23-1 is an open reading frame whose function is uncertain. The CDR3 length is 16 residues. V trimming: 0 bases; J trimming: 2 bases; junction bases outside the gene matches: 5. DNA of the CDR3: TGCGCCAGCAGTCAATCAAAGCGGGACAGGGCCTACGAGCAGTACTTC. Translation: CASSQSKRDRAYEQYF.

This clone showed up just a few times. The chain is built from TRBV7-8 and TRBJ2-1; a possible D gene is TRBD1 (6 bases). The germline V and J ends were trimmed by 5 bases and 8 bases, with 19 bases remaining between them. From germline, CDR1 is SGHVS and CDR2 FQNEAQ. CDR3 length: 15 amino acids. In nucleotides, the CDR3 is TGTGCCAGCAGCCCCCTACAGGGTCCAGTCCATGAGCAGTTCTTC. Residues: CASSPLQGPVHEQFF.

J is TRBJ1-2 and V is TRBV6-1; 7 bases match TRBD1. With V trimmed by 6 bases and J by 5 bases, 6 bases remained unmatched. Germline CDR1 reads MNHNS; CDR2 reads SASEGT. The CDR3 is 13 amino acids. The CDR3 reads CASRLDREYGYTF. In nucleotides, the CDR3 is TGTGCCAGCAGACTCGACAGGGAATATGGCTACACCTTC.

This chain joins TRBV29-1 and TRBJ2-5; TRBD1 matches at 8 bases. The CDR3 runs to 14 residues. Germline CDR1 reads SQVTM; CDR2 reads ANQGSEA. Germline trimming cut 4 bases from V and 2 bases from J; bases unmatched to any gene: 6. Here the CDR3 DNA reads TGCAGCGTTGGACAGGGGAGCTTACAAGAGACCCAGTACTTC. Translating gives CSVGQGSLQETQYF.

The gene calls are TRBV27 and TRBJ2-1; 10 nucleotides agree with TRBD2. The germline V gene encodes CDR1 MNHEY and CDR2 SMNVEV (reference sequence). With 2 bases clipped from V and 0 bases from J, the junction kept 4 bases outside the gene matches. The CDR3 loop spans 17 amino acids. The CDR3, as DNA: TGTGCCAGCAGTTTAGTTAGCGGGGGGAGCTCCTACAATGAGCAGTTCTTC. This sequence encodes CASSLVSGGSSYNEQFF.

On this clone itself: This specimen includes other DNA sequences encoding the same CDR3. This rearrangement joins TRBV10-1 to TRBJ2-2; D is undetermined. V lost 0 bases and J lost 0, with 8 bases in between. CDR3 length: 16 amino acids. Germline V CDR1 and CDR2: WNHNN, SYGVQD (reference sequence). CDR3 sequence reads: CASSESASTNTGELFF. The CDR3 DNA sequence: TGCGCCAGCAGTGAGTCGGCGTCGACGAACACCGGGGAGCTGTTTTTT.

The chain recombines TRBV7-6 with TRBJ1-5; TRBD1 agrees at 7 bases. V shed 0 bases and J 5 bases; nucleotides not matched to a gene: 1. The CDR3 loop spans 14 amino acids. The germline V gene has CDR1 SGHVS and CDR2 FNYEAQ. The CDR3 sequence: CASSLAGGYQPQHF. Written as DNA, the CDR3 is TGTGCCAGCAGCTTAGCAGGGGGCTATCAGCCCCAGCATTTT.

The chain links TRBV5-6 to TRBJ1-4; 8 bases align to TRBD1. The CDR3 is 14 residues long. Germline V lookup: CDR1 SGHDT, CDR2 YYEEEE. With 5 bases clipped from V and 7 bases from J, the junction kept 7 bases outside the gene matches. The CDR3 protein is CASRTTGTGEKLFF. The DNA for the CDR3 is TGTGCCAGCAGGACGACCGGGACAGGTGAAAAACTGTTTTTT. The whole variable domain, filled in from reference TRBV5-6 and TRBJ1-4, reads DAGVTQSPTHLIKTRGQQVTLRCSPKSGHDTVSWYQQALGQGPQFIFQYYEEEERQRGNFPDRFSGHQFPNYSSELNVNALLLGDSALYLCASRTTGTGEKLFFGSGTQLSVL.

The V call is TRBV28, the J call TRBJ1-5; tentatively, D is TRBD1 (5 bases). Germline-derived CDR1 and CDR2 are MDHEN and SYDVKM. V was shortened by 1 base and J by 2 bases, with 9 bases between the two germline ends. There are 15 residues in the CDR3. The CDR3 loop is CASSLYGRGNQPQHF. The CDR3 DNA is TGTGCCAGCAGTTTATATGGCAGGGGCAATCAGCCCCAGCATTTT.

This clone occurred once. The CDR3 spells CAWSAASLRMNTEAFF. The CDR3 DNA reads as TGTGCCTGGAGTGCGGCCAGCCTTCGCATGAACACTGAAGCTTTCTTT. The V and J genes are TRBV30 and TRBJ1-1, with D uncertain. The CDR3 runs 16 residues. Germline lookup yields CDR1 GTSNPN and CDR2 SVGIG (reference sequence). V shed 1 base and J shed 0 bases, with 15 bases lying between them. The full variable domain, completed using reference TRBV30 and TRBJ1-1, is SQTIHQWPATLVQPVGSPLSLECTVEGTSNPNLYWYRQAAGRGLQLLFYSVGIGQISSEVPQNLSASRPQDRQFILSSKKLLLSDSGFYLCAWSAASLRMNTEAFFGQGTRLTVV.

In its sample, this clone was seen a few times. This chain links TRBV2 with TRBJ1-2; 9 nucleotides agree with TRBD1. Trimming took 5 bases from V and 0 from J; bases not matched to a gene: 16. The length of the CDR3 is 19 residues. Germline V gives CDR1 SNHLY, CDR2 FYNNEI. CDR3 coding DNA: TGTGCCAGCAGTCCGATGTGGGGACAGGGAGGGGTTGCTAACTATGGCTACACCTTC. It codes for CASSPMWGQGGVANYGYTF.

The chain joins TRBV28 to TRBJ2-7; D might be TRBD1 (6 bases). Per the germline V gene, CDR1 is MDHEN and CDR2 is SYDVKM. V was trimmed by 7 bases and J by 2 bases, leaving 15 bases between them. This CDR3 has 14 amino acids. Here the CDR3 reads CASKGPGVTYEQYF. CDR3 DNA: TGTGCCAGCAAGGGCCCAGGGGTTACCTACGAGCAGTACTTC.

V and J are TRBV7-2 and TRBJ2-1; 8 bases are shared with TRBD2. The germline CDR1 and CDR2 sequences are SGHTA and FQGNSA. V gave up 4 bases and J gave up 0 bases; unmatched junction bases: 2. The CDR3 extends over 15 amino acids. The CDR3 sequence is CASSSGTSSYNEQFF. CDR3 sequence (DNA): TGTGCCAGCAGCTCCGGGACTAGCTCCTACAATGAGCAGTTCTTC. Full variable domain (rest looked up from reference TRBV7-2 and TRBJ2-1): GAGVSQSPSNKVTEKGKDVELRCDPISGHTALYWYRQSLGQGLEFLIYFQGNSAPDKSGLPSDRFSAERTGGSVSTLTIQRTQQEDSAVYLCASSSGTSSYNEQFFGPGTRLTVL.